A single T cell receptor beta chain is shown here with its context. Antigen specificity is unknown. The TRB cDNA libraries were prepared by 5' RACE with UMI labels. With the 5' RACE reads reprocessed, TCRdb shows one record per CDR3 protein and no DNA. The ten most abundant clones cover 2% to 2.5% of a sample with fewer than 10,000 distinct CDR3 sequences. The data originate from a study of CXCR3-negative and CXCR3-positive naive CD8 T cells. At the level of the study: Across all libraries, TRB reads numbered around 150 million, with about 1.5 +/- 0.3 million in each library. The study, taken as a whole, reports: Comparison of naive cells showed more hydrophobic TRB CDR3s in CXCR3-positive than in CXCR3-negative naive cells. With respect to TRBV-TRBJ usage, naive CXCR3-negative and CXCR3-positive cells were similar; memory differed. Naive subsets did not differ in surface CD5, and the authors estimated TCR strength using properties of the TRB CDR3.

Naive CD8+ T cells showed CD45RO-CCR7+CD27+CD95-. Germline values: CDR1 SGHDT, CDR2 YYEEEE. The CDR3 sequence is 17 residues long. Material: naive CXCR3+ CD8+ T cells from blood. The subset: CD45RO-CCR7+CD27+CD95- naive CD8+ T cells expressing CXCR3 (TNR3+). The gene calls are TRBV5-6 and TRBJ2-5; TCRdb indicates TRBD1, and absent DNA this call remains unverified. This receptor was identified in a human donor in good health. Some clones in this sample may be carry-over from other donors' samples. The CDR3 sequence: CASSLDGGDFYQETQYF.